The T cell receptor beta chain under discussion was sequenced for a study of T cell responses to AZD1222 COVID-19 vaccine. The CDR3 extends over 11 amino acids. Germline V gene data show CDR1 as LGHNT and CDR2 as FRNRAP. Clones were sequenced by immunoSEQ multiplex PCR, and TCRdb holds only the in-frame ones, with some missing. The table has about 130,000 clones, about 89% seen once; the top ten hold approximately 8.8%. General study findings and limits: The peak T cell response came first, and repertoires were sampled only after it. Baseline seropositives among AZD1222 recipients totaled only five or six.

In regard to this clone: Its specificity is not known. The junction departs from germline at one end; a sequencing error may be responsible.

This specimen was peripheral blood, taken 28 days after the second AZD1222 dose. This TCR was recovered from an adult who received the AZD1222 COVID-19 vaccine. V and J are TRBV12-5 and TRBJ1-2; D uncertain. The DNA for the CDR3 is TGTGCTAGTGGTTTGTTCCCCCTCCTCAACTTC. Translating it yields CASGLFPLLNF. Full variable domain (outside the CDR3, taken from reference TRBV12-5 and TRBJ1-2): DARVTQTPRHKVTEMGQEVTMRCQPILGHNTVFWYRQTMMQGLELLAYFRNRAPLDDSGMPKDRFSAEMPDATLATLKIQPSEPRDSAVYFCASGLFPLLNFGSGTRLTVV.